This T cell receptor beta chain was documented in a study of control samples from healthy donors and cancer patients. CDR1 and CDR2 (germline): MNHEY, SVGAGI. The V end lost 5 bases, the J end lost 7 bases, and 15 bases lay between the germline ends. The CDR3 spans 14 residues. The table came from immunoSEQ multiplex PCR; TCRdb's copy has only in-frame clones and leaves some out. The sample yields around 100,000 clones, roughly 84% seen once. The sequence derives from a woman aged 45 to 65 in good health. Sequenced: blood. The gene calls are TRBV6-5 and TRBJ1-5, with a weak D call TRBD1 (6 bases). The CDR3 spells CASSIRGLGQPQHF. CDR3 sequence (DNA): TGTGCCAGCAGTATTAGGGGGTTGGGACAGCCCCAGCATTTT.